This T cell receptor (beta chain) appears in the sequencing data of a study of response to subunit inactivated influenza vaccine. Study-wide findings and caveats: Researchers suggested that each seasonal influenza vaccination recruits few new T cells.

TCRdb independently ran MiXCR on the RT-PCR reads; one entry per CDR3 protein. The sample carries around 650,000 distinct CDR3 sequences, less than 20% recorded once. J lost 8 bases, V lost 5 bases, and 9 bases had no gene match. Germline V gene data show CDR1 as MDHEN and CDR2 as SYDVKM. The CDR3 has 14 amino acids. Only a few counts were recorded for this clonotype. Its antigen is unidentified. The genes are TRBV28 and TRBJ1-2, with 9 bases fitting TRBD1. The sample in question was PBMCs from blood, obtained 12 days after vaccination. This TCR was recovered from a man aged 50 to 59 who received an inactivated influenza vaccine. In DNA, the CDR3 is TGTGCCAGCAGTGTCGGACAGGGGATAGAGGGCTACACCTTC. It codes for CASSVGQGIEGYTF.